This entry lists 14 T cell receptor beta chains sequenced from one sample in a study of cytomegalovirus exposure and HLA in healthy donors. PCR employed 60 Vbeta and 13 Jbeta primers. The data were produced by immunoSEQ multiplex PCR, yet TCRdb's version contains in-frame clones alone and is incomplete. The sample consists of some 180,000 clones, about 77% of them appearing once. Sequencing was carried out using PBMCs. These receptors all come from a woman in her 30s in good health and CMV-seropositive.

This clone was recorded a few times. The chain combines TRBV11-2 with TRBJ2-1; 12 nucleotides agree with TRBD2. V shed 5 bases and J 0 bases; nucleotides not matched to a gene: 5. Germline lookup yields CDR1 SGHAT and CDR2 FQNNGV. The length of the CDR3 is 17 residues. The CDR3 DNA reads as TGTGCCAGCAGCCTGACTAGCGGGGGCGTCTCCTACAATGAGCAGTTCTTC. Its translation is CASSLTSGGVSYNEQFF.

The chain carries TRBV2 and TRBJ1-5; D remains ambiguous. Germline assignment: CDR1 SNHLY and CDR2 FYNNEI. There are 14 residues in the CDR3. With 6 bases removed from V and 0 bases from J, the gap between germline ends came to 9 bases. The CDR3 DNA reads TGTGCCAGCAGGCCCCACTATAGCAATCAGCCCCAGCATTTT. Translating it yields CASRPHYSNQPQHF.

The chain carries TRBV18 and TRBJ2-7, with D maybe TRBD1 (5 bases). There are 13 residues in the CDR3. Trimming removed 4 bases from V and 3 bases from J, with 10 bases in between. Looked up from germline, CDR1 is KGHSH and CDR2 is LQKENI. This CDR3 is CASSQAGYYEQYF. Here the CDR3 DNA reads TGTGCCAGCTCACAAGCAGGGTACTACGAGCAGTACTTC.

The chain recombines TRBV7-2 with TRBJ2-7, with D tentatively TRBD1 (6 bases). CDR3 length equals 14 residues. Trimming stripped 1 base from V and 6 bases from J, with 13 bases between. Germline loops: CDR1 SGHTA, CDR2 FQGNSA. The chain's CDR3 is CASSLVVQGGEQYF. In nucleotides, the CDR3 is TGTGCCAGCAGCTTAGTCGTGCAAGGGGGCGAGCAGTACTTC.

The V gene is TRBV27, the J gene TRBJ1-2, with 8 bases that match TRBD1. V trimming: 3 bases; J trimming: 13 bases; junction bases outside the gene matches: 13. Germline loops: CDR1 MNHEY, CDR2 SMNVEV (reference sequence). This CDR3 has 14 amino acids. The CDR3 protein is CASSLGQGARWVTF. The CDR3 DNA follows: TGTGCCAGCAGTTTGGGGCAGGGGGCACGCTGGGTCACCTTC.

V gene TRBV9 combines with J gene TRBJ1-1; D uncertain. The CDR3 spans 14 residues. Germline V lookup: CDR1 SGDLS, CDR2 YYNGEE. Trimming stripped 0 bases from V and 5 bases from J, with 11 bases between. The CDR3: CASSVVAGGTEAFF. Written as DNA, the CDR3 is TGTGCCAGCAGCGTAGTCGCAGGCGGGACTGAAGCTTTCTTT.

This rearrangement joins TRBV11-2 to TRBJ2-1; 12 bases fit TRBD2. V gave up 1 base and J gave up 5 bases; unmatched junction bases: 9. Germline CDR1 and CDR2: SGHAT and FQNNGV. CDR3 length: 18 amino acids. CDR3 loop: CASSLVPTSGGVHNEQFF. The CDR3 DNA reads as TGTGCCAGCAGCTTAGTCCCGACTAGCGGGGGCGTGCACAATGAGCAGTTCTTC.

The chain is built from TRBV11-2 and TRBJ1-3, with D unclear. Germline V CDR1 and CDR2: SGHAT, FQNNGV. CDR3 length: 13 residues. V was shortened by 5 bases and J by 1 base, with 6 bases between the two germline ends. CDR3 nucleotide sequence: TGTGCCAGCAGCCCGGTGTCTGGAAACACCATATATTTT. Amino acid sequence: CASSPVSGNTIYF.

The rearrangement links TRBV7-2 to TRBJ1-2; 10 bases map to TRBD1. J gave up 7 bases and V 4 bases, and 3 bases lay outside the gene matches. There are 13 residues in the CDR3. CDR1 SGHTA and CDR2 FQGNSA come from the germline V gene. CDR3 sequence reads: CASSWGQGLGYTF. As DNA, the CDR3 is TGTGCCAGCAGCTGGGGACAGGGGCTTGGCTACACCTTC.

The chain is built from TRBV28 and TRBJ2-5; 7 positions match TRBD1. Near its end, the DNA agrees better with TRBJ2-7, so the J call may be wrong. This CDR3 has 13 residues. Germline values: CDR1 MDHEN, CDR2 SYDVKM. CDR3 sequence: CASSYGTVDEQYF. The CDR3 DNA reads as TGTGCCAGCAGTTACGGGACAGTGGACGAGCAGTACTTC.

The genes are TRBV30 and TRBJ1-6, with 8 positions matching TRBD1. The ends lost 5 bases at V and 14 bases at J; junction bases unmatched: 8. CDR1 and CDR2 (germline): GTSNPN, SVGIG (reference sequence). The CDR3 sequence is 12 residues long. CDR3 DNA sequence: TGTGCCTGGGCACAGGGGGGTAGCGCCCTCCACTTT. Protein product: CAWAQGGSALHF. The full variable domain, rest sourced from reference TRBV30 and TRBJ1-6, is SQTIHQWPATLVQPVGSPLSLECTVEGTSNPNLYWYRQAAGRGLQLLFYSVGIGQISSEVPQNLSASRPQDRQFILSSKKLLLSDSGFYLCAWAQGGSALHFGNGTRLTVT.

A remark on this clone: Germline is not matched at one junction end, which may reflect a read error. V is TRBV7-9 and J is TRBJ1-4; maybe TRBD1 (6 bases). CDR3 length: 15 amino acids. Germline CDR1 reads SEHNR; CDR2 reads FQNEAQ (reference sequence). The CDR3 nucleotides are TGTTCCAGCAGCTTTTTACAGGGCCCTAATGAAAAACTGTTTTTT. It yields the protein CSSSFLQGPNEKLFF.

V usage is TRBV7-9 and J usage is TRBJ1-1, with 8 bases lining up with TRBD1. The CDR3 has 14 residues. The V gene's germline CDR1 is SEHNR and CDR2 FQNEAQ (reference sequence). V lost 4 bases and J lost 7; bases outside the gene matches: 8. DNA for the CDR3: TGTGCCAGCAGCTCAGGGACAGGAAGAGATGAAGCTTTCTTT. This translates into CASSSGTGRDEAFF.

This clone was recorded a few times. The chain carries TRBV6-5 and TRBJ1-4; possible D gene TRBD1, 5 bases. V dropped 6 bases and J dropped 6 bases, with 14 bases sitting between them. This CDR3 comprises 14 residues. Germline assignment: CDR1 MNHEY and CDR2 SVGAGI. The DNA for the CDR3 is TGTGCCAGCAGAGGACACCGGGCCTATGAAAAACTGTTTTTT. Protein sequence: CASRGHRAYEKLFF.